This TCR beta chain was captured by sequencing in a study of T cell responses to AZD1222 COVID-19 vaccine. Regarding the study as a whole: The number of AZD1222 recipients seropositive at baseline was only 6 or 7.

V trimming: 5 bases; J trimming: 8 bases; junction bases outside the gene matches: 9. CDR3 length equals 15 residues. Germline loops: CDR1 LNHDA, CDR2 SQIVND (reference sequence). Turning to this clone: Its antigen is unknown.

The assay was immunoSEQ multiplex PCR, and TCRdb's table has in-frame clones only and misses some. The data show 100,000 to 150,000 clones, around 93% seen once. The receptor's source is an adult in good health. This chain uses TRBV19 with TRBJ2-2, with 9 bases that match TRBD2. The sample consisted of peripheral blood, taken on day 0 of AZD1222 vaccination. CDR3 DNA sequence: TGTGCCAGTAGTTTTAGCGGGAGCGGGTTTGGGGAGCTGTTTTTT. Amino acid sequence: CASSFSGSGFGELFF.